A single sample gave rise to the 15 T cell receptor beta chains below, sequenced in a study of identical twins. TCRdb ran MiXCR on the 5' RACE reads and lists one entry per CDR3 protein. The table has more than 200,000 distinct CDR3 sequences, about an eighth seen once. Sequencing was done on a sample of memory (CD45RO+) T cells sorted from blood. These TCRs come from a woman aged 18-29 years in good health.

This rearrangement joins TRBV5-5 to TRBJ2-1, with D possibly being TRBD1 or TRBD2 (5 bases each). The CDR3 covers 16 residues. CDR1 and CDR2 (germline): SGHKS, YYEKEE (reference sequence). Trimming left V 4 bases short and J 2 bases short, with 16 bases between. CDR3 coding DNA: TGTGCCAGCAGCCTGACCGGGACGGCGACCTACAATGAGCAGTTCTTC. Its protein is CASSLTGTATYNEQFF.

V is TRBV20-1 and J is TRBJ2-7, with D possibly TRBD1 on 9 matching bases. This CDR3 has 15 residues. The germline V and J ends were trimmed by 0 bases and 5 bases, with 17 bases remaining between them. Germline values: CDR1 DFQATT, CDR2 SNEGSKA (reference sequence). In DNA, the CDR3 is TGCAGTGCTAGAGACCCGGACAGGGGACTAGACGAGCAGTACTTC. Protein product: CSARDPDRGLDEQYF.

This clonotype has ten or more counts. This chain links TRBV18 with TRBJ2-7, with D tentatively TRBD1 (5 bases). The CDR3 sequence is 14 residues long. Trimming cost V 4 bases and J 2 bases, with 12 bases left between them. In germline, CDR1 is KGHSH, CDR2 LQKENI. The CDR3, as DNA: TGTGCCAGCTCACTCACCAGGGTCACCTACGAGCAGTACTTC. The encoded protein is CASSLTRVTYEQYF.

There are a few counts of this clonotype. The rearrangement joins TRBV6-1 to TRBJ2-5; 8 bases match TRBD1. CDR3 length: 13 amino acids. Germline assignment: CDR1 MNHNS and CDR2 SASEGT. V shed 6 bases and J 7 bases; nucleotides not matched to a gene: 7. The CDR3 spells CASSRGQGGTQYF. As DNA, the CDR3 is TGTGCCAGCAGCCGTGGACAGGGCGGGACCCAGTACTTC.

This sequence joins TRBV25-1 and TRBJ1-6; 7 bases fit TRBD1. CDR3 length: 15 residues. CDR1 is MGHDK and CDR2 is SYGVNS in the germline V gene. The trim removed 3 bases at V and 5 bases at J, leaving 4 bases unmatched. CDR3 sequence (DNA): TGTGCCAGCAGTGATCCCCAGGGGGATAATTCACCCCTCCACTTT. This gives the protein CASSDPQGDNSPLHF.

V is TRBV7-9 and J is TRBJ2-7; 11 positions agree with TRBD2. The length of the CDR3 is 15 residues. Germline trimming cut 5 bases from V and 5 bases from J; bases unmatched to any gene: 8. The germline CDR1 and CDR2 sequences are SEHNR and FQNEAQ (reference sequence). In nucleotides, the CDR3 is TGTGCCAGCAGCCTAATTAGCGGGGGGGTCCACGAGCAGTACTTC. Its protein product is CASSLISGGVHEQYF.

This clonotype was found a few times. The rearrangement links TRBV2 to TRBJ2-1; 7 bases align to TRBD1. The J segment lost 4 bases and the V segment lost 6 bases, leaving 9 bases of the junction unmatched. The CDR3 has 15 amino acids. The germline V gene encodes CDR1 SNHLY and CDR2 FYNNEI. This chain's CDR3 is CASRAGTEIYNEQFF. The CDR3 nucleotides read TGTGCCAGCAGAGCCGGGACAGAGATTTACAATGAGCAGTTCTTC.

The sample holds many counts of this clonotype. The V gene is TRBV12-3 or TRBV12-4, the J gene TRBJ1-3; D is possibly TRBD1 (5 bases). Trimming removed 5 bases at V and 3 bases at J, with 17 bases between. This CDR3 is built from 16 residues. The CDR3 nucleotides are TGTGCCAGCAGTCCCCTGGTGGGGGTAGGTGGAAACACCATATATTTT. It codes for CASSPLVGVGGNTIYF.

The chain is built from TRBV5-4 and TRBJ2-1; TRBD2 matches at 14 bases. Germline V gene data show CDR1 as SGHNT and CDR2 as YYREEE (reference sequence). After removal of 3 bases from V and 10 bases from J, the junction contained 6 bases not matched to a gene. The CDR3 sequence is 15 residues long. CDR3 coding DNA: TGTGCCAGCAGCTCGGGACTAGCGGGAGTAGGGGAGCAGTTCTTC. Protein sequence: CASSSGLAGVGEQFF.

The chain joins TRBV20-1 to TRBJ2-3; 11 nucleotides agree with TRBD2. The CDR3 loop spans 16 amino acids. Germline trimming cut 3 bases from V and 3 bases from J; bases unmatched to any gene: 8. Germline V gene sequence: CDR1 DFQATT, CDR2 SNEGSKA (reference sequence). This CDR3 reads CSASPLSGRGTDTQYF. In nucleotides, the CDR3 is TGCAGTGCTAGTCCCCTTAGCGGGAGGGGGACAGATACGCAGTATTTT.

In this sample, this clonotype turned up a few times. The chain carries TRBV20-1 and TRBJ2-1; 9 positions agree with TRBD2. J gave up 8 bases and V 8 bases, and 10 bases lay outside the gene matches. The CDR3 covers 13 residues. The germline CDR1 and CDR2 sequences are DFQATT and SNEGSKA (reference sequence). The CDR3 loop reads CSSRTSGRHEQFF. Here the CDR3 DNA reads TGCAGTTCACGAACTAGCGGGCGTCATGAGCAGTTCTTC.

This clonotype appeared a few times. The chain carries TRBV18 and TRBJ2-1, with unresolved D. This CDR3 spans 13 amino acids. Germline CDR1 and CDR2: KGHSH and LQKENI. Trimming removed 3 bases from V and 3 bases from J, with 6 bases in between. CDR3 region: CASSPRSYNEQFF. The CDR3 region has the DNA TGTGCCAGCTCACCGAGGAGCTACAATGAGCAGTTCTTC.

The rearrangement links TRBV12-5 to TRBJ1-1; no reliable D call. The CDR3 runs to 12 residues. V lost 1 base, J lost 7 bases, and 7 bases lay in between. Germline V gene lookup returns CDR1 LGHNT and CDR2 FRNRAP. CDR3 loop: CASGLGYSEAFF. The CDR3 coding sequence is TGTGCTAGTGGTTTGGGCTACAGTGAAGCTTTCTTT.

This clonotype was observed many times. The chain recombines TRBV6-1 with TRBJ2-3; 9 bases map to TRBD2. The CDR3 consists of 14 residues. From germline, CDR1 is MNHNS and CDR2 SASEGT. Trimming took 6 bases from V and 4 from J; bases not matched to a gene: 5. CDR3 loop: CASRNLAGSDTQYF. The CDR3 DNA sequence: TGTGCCAGCAGGAATCTAGCGGGGTCAGATACGCAGTATTTT.

Only a few counts were recorded for this clonotype. This chain joins TRBV3-1 and TRBJ1-3; TRBD1 is a possible D gene (5 bases). Germline CDR1 LGHDT, CDR2 YNNKEL (reference sequence). The CDR3 has 15 amino acids. The V end was cut by 3 bases, the J end by 0 bases, with 9 bases between. The CDR3 coding sequence is TGTGCCAGCAGCCACCAAGGGGTCTCTGGAAACACCATATATTTT. It encodes CASSHQGVSGNTIYF. Supplemented by reference TRBV3-1 and TRBJ1-3, the full variable domain reads DTAVSQTPKYLVTQMGNDKSIKCEQNLGHDTMYWYKQDSKKFLKIMFSYNNKELIINETVPNRFSPKSPDKAHLNLHINSLELGDSAVYFCASSHQGVSGNTIYFGEGSWLTVV.